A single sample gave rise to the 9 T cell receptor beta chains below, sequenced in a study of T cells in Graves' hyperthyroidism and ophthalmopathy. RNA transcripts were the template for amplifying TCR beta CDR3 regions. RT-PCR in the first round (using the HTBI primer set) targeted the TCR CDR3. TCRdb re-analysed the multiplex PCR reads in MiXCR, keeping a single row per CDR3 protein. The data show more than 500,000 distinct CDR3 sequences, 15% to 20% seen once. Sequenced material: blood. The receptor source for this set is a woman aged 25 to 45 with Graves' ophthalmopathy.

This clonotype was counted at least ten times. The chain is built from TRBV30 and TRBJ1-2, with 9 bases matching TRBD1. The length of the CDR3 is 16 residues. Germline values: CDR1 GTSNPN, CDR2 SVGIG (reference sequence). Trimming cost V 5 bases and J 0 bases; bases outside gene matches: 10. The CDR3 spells CAWHRDRVNTNYGYTF. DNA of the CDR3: TGTGCCTGGCACCGGGACAGGGTCAATACTAACTATGGCTACACCTTC.

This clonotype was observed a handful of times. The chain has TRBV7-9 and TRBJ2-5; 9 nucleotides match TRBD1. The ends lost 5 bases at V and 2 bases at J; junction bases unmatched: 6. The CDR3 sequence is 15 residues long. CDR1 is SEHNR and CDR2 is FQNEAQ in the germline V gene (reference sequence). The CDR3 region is CASSLGTGWQETQYF. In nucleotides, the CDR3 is TGTGCCAGCAGCCTCGGGACAGGGTGGCAAGAGACCCAGTACTTC.

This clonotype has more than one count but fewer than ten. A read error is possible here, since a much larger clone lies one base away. CDR3 sequence reads: CASSLDPTDTQYF. DNA for the CDR3: TGTGCCAGCAGCTTAGACCCCACAGATACGCAGTATTTT. This rearrangement joins TRBV7-9 to TRBJ2-3, with no clear D. V was trimmed by 1 base and J by 2 bases, leaving 4 bases between them. The CDR3 has 13 residues. CDR1 is SEHNR, CDR2 FQNEAQ, per germline (reference sequence).

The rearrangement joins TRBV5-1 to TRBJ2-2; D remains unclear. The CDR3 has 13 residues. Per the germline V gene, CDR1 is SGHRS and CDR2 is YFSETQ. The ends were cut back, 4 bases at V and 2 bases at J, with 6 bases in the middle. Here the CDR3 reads CASSVYNTGELFF. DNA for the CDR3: TGCGCCAGCAGCGTATATAACACCGGGGAGCTGTTTTTT.

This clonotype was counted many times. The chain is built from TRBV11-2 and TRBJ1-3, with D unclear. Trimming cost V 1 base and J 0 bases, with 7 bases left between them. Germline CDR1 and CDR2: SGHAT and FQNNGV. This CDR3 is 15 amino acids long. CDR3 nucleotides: TGTGCCAGCAGCTTAGTGGGCAGCTCTGGAAACACCATATATTTT. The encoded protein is CASSLVGSSGNTIYF.

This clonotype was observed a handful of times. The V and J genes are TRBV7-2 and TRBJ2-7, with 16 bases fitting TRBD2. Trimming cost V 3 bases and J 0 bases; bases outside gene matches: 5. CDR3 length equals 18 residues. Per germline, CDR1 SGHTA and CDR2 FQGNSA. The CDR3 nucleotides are TGTGCCAGCAGCTTGGGACTAGCGGGAGGGCGTAGCTCCTACGAGCAGTACTTC. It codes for CASSLGLAGGRSSYEQYF.

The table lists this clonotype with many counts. The CDR3 here is CASGISGAADTQYF. The CDR3, as DNA: TGTGCCAGCGGCATCTCGGGGGCGGCAGATACGCAGTATTTT. The chain carries TRBV12-3 or TRBV12-4 and TRBJ2-3; D is possibly TRBD1 or TRBD2 (6 bases each). The CDR3 runs 14 residues. Deletions cut 8 bases from V and 4 bases from J, with 16 bases between.

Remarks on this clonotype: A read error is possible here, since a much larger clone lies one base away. The CDR3 loop reads CASSFQGGNNEAFF. The CDR3 DNA reads TGTGCCAGCAGTTTCCAGGGGGGGAACAATGAAGCTTTCTTT. The chain employs TRBV28 and TRBJ1-1; 7 bases line up with TRBD1. Germline assignment: CDR1 MDHEN and CDR2 SYDVKM. The CDR3 contains 14 residues.

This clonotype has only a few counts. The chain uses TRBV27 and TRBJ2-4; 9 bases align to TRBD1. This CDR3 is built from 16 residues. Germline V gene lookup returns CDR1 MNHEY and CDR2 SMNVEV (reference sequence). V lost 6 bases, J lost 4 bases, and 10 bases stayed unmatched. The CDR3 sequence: CASRESGTGLKNIQYF. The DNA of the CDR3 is TGTGCCAGCAGAGAATCCGGGACAGGGCTGAAAAACATTCAGTACTTC.